The 27 T cell receptor beta chains listed next were all sequenced from one sample in a study of blood T cells in healthy people across ages. Through a sample-barcoded 5' primer and a J-beta primer mix, a second PCR was run for 7 to 11 cycles. Using its own MiXCR run on the 5' RACE reads, TCRdb lists one record per CDR3 protein. The sample contains 700,000 or so distinct CDR3 sequences, about a fifth of which appear only once. The sequenced sample was blood. The receptors derive from a man aged 70-80 years in good health.

The chain couples TRBV29-1 to TRBJ2-5; TRBD2 matches at 7 bases. CDR1 is SQVTM and CDR2 is ANQGSEA in the germline V gene. CDR3 length: 13 amino acids. After removal of 4 bases from V and 5 bases from J, the junction contained 7 bases not matched to a gene. CDR3 nucleotide sequence: TGCAGCGTTGGGACTAGAATCATGGAGACCCAGTACTTC. Its protein product is CSVGTRIMETQYF.

This clonotype was found once. This sequence joins TRBV7-9 and TRBJ1-4; D is undetermined. Trimming removed 3 bases at V and 5 bases at J, with 10 bases between. CDR3 length: 14 amino acids. Germline-derived CDR1 and CDR2 are SEHNR and FQNEAQ (reference sequence). This CDR3 is CASSFPRKNEKLFF. CDR3 coding DNA: TGTGCCAGCAGCTTTCCCCGCAAGAATGAAAAACTGTTTTTT.

The table lists this clonotype with a few counts. The chain employs TRBV12-3 or TRBV12-4 and TRBJ1-4; D unresolved. V gave up 7 bases and J gave up 8 bases, with 20 bases separating them. CDR3 length: 15 residues. In DNA, the CDR3 is TGTGCCAGCACTTGGGAGTTAACTGGGAGAGAAAAACTGTTTTTT. Translating it yields CASTWELTGREKLFF.

The chain couples TRBV6-6 to TRBJ2-7; 9 bases match TRBD2. The J call may be wrong; the DNA end is better matched by TRBJ2-5. The CDR3 contains 15 residues. The germline V gene has CDR1 MNHNY and CDR2 SVGAGI (reference sequence). The chain's CDR3 is CASSPPSGAQETQYF. In DNA, the CDR3 is TGTGCCAGCAGCCCCCCTAGCGGGGCACAAGAGACCCAGTACTTC.

This clonotype was seen more than once but under ten times. V is TRBV12-3 or TRBV12-4 and J is TRBJ1-3, with 7 positions matching TRBD1. V lost 4 bases to trimming and J lost 4 bases; unmatched junction nucleotides: 7. CDR3 length: 15 amino acids. The CDR3, as DNA: TGTGCCAGCAGTTCGGACAGGTTGAAGGGAAACACCATATATTTT. Translated, it gives CASSSDRLKGNTIYF.

This chain connects TRBV12-3 or TRBV12-4 to TRBJ2-7; 7 bases fit TRBD2. The DNA end is a closer match to TRBJ2-1, so the J assignment may be wrong. The CDR3 spans 15 residues. The CDR3 region is CASNAGEGIYNEQFF. DNA of the CDR3: TGTGCCAGCAACGCCGGGGAGGGGATCTACAATGAGCAGTTCTTC.

CDR3 sequence reads: CASSELGVSEQFF. In DNA form, the CDR3 reads TGTGCCAGCAGTGAATTGGGTGTCTCTGAGCAGTTCTTC. The genes are TRBV25-1 and TRBJ2-7; D unclear. The end of the DNA is better explained by TRBJ2-1, so the J call may be wrong. There are 13 residues in the CDR3. From germline, CDR1 is MGHDK and CDR2 SYGVNS.

This clonotype was observed a handful of times. V usage is TRBV6-1 and J usage is TRBJ2-1, with 10 bases aligning to TRBD2. Trimming cost V 6 bases and J 10 bases; bases outside gene matches: 15. The CDR3 is 16 residues long. Germline lookup yields CDR1 MNHNS and CDR2 SASEGT. DNA for the CDR3: TGTGCCAGCAGGCCTCAATCTAGCGGGAGTTCGGGAGAGCAGTTCTTC. Translated: CASRPQSSGSSGEQFF.

This rearrangement joins TRBV20-1 to TRBJ1-5, with D uncertain. The CDR3 covers 14 residues. Looked up from germline, CDR1 is DFQATT and CDR2 is SNEGSKA (reference sequence). The ends were cut back, 2 bases at V and 1 base at J, with 9 bases in the middle. CDR3 in DNA: TGCAGTGCTAGAAGTGTCCCGAGCAATCAGCCCCAGCATTTT. It is translated as CSARSVPSNQPQHF.

The V gene is TRBV4-1, the J gene TRBJ2-4, with D possibly matching TRBD2 (6 bases). CDR3 length: 15 amino acids. Trimming took 7 bases from V and 4 from J, leaving 17 bases between them. From germline, CDR1 is MGHRA and CDR2 YSYEKL. CDR3 protein: CASNHQMAGKNIQYF. The CDR3 bases are TGCGCCAGCAACCACCAAATGGCGGGAAAAAACATTCAGTACTTC.

The chain carries TRBV15 and TRBJ1-1; TRBD1 matches at 8 bases. Germline CDR1 and CDR2: LNHNV and YYDKDF (reference sequence). After removal of 5 bases from V and 1 base from J, the junction contained 9 bases not matched to a gene. The CDR3 runs 16 residues. The CDR3 loop is CATSLRWTGQNTEAFF. DNA of the CDR3: TGTGCCACCAGCCTACGTTGGACAGGGCAGAACACTGAAGCTTTCTTT.

This clonotype was detected only a few times. This chain uses TRBV20-1 with TRBJ1-2; D not resolved. Germline assignment: CDR1 DFQATT and CDR2 SNEGSKA (reference sequence). The CDR3 is made up of 13 amino acids. V was pared by 4 bases and J by 4 bases, with 13 bases between. The CDR3, as DNA: TGCAGTGCTACTGGACCCTGGGTCTATGGCTACACCTTC. Translation: CSATGPWVYGYTF.

J is TRBJ1-5 and V is TRBV6-6; no definite D call. Trimming took off 0 bases at V and 4 bases at J, with 7 bases between the two ends. The CDR3 has 14 amino acids. Germline CDR1 is MNHNY and CDR2 is SVGAGI (reference sequence). In DNA form, the CDR3 reads TGTGCCAGCAGTTACTCGACGGCAAATCAGCCCCAGCATTTT. It encodes CASSYSTANQPQHF.

In this sample, this clonotype turned up a few times. The chain employs TRBV12-3 or TRBV12-4 and TRBJ2-5; TRBD1 is a possible D gene (6 bases). The end of the DNA is better explained by TRBJ2-1, so the J call may be wrong. CDR3 length equals 15 residues. CDR3 in DNA: TGTGCCAGCCAGTGGCAGGGGTTAAACCCCAATGAGCAGTTCTTC. Translation: CASQWQGLNPNEQFF.

This clonotype was seen a few times. The rearrangement joins TRBV12-3 or TRBV12-4 to TRBJ2-5, with D perhaps being TRBD1 or TRBD2 (5 bases each). V was pared by 5 bases and J by 2 bases, with 15 bases between. The CDR3 extends over 15 amino acids. CDR3 sequence reads: CASSLRDEGQETQYF. The CDR3 coding sequence is TGTGCCAGCAGTCTCCGGGACGAGGGTCAAGAGACCCAGTACTTC.

V gene TRBV7-2 combines with J gene TRBJ2-1, with D perhaps TRBD2 (6 bases). Germline loops: CDR1 SGHTA, CDR2 FQGNSA. Deletions cut 1 base from V and 5 bases from J, with 12 bases between. This CDR3 has 15 residues. CDR3 DNA sequence: TGTGCCAGCAGCTTAGAAGGGGACTTCAACAATGAGCAGTTCTTC. It specifies CASSLEGDFNNEQFF.

Ten or more counts support this clonotype. This chain uses TRBV7-6 with TRBJ2-5; D gene ambiguous. TRBJ2-7 matches the DNA end more closely, so the J call is doubtful. Germline V gene lookup returns CDR1 SGHVS and CDR2 FNYEAQ. The CDR3 extends over 18 amino acids. This CDR3 is CASSLAVRAGTNSYEQYF. The CDR3 region has the DNA TGTGCCAGCAGCTTAGCGGTTAGGGCAGGAACCAACTCCTACGAGCAGTACTTC.

The rearrangement uses TRBV10-3 and TRBJ2-5, with D maybe TRBD1 (5 bases). The DNA end is a closer match to TRBJ2-1, so the J assignment may be wrong. CDR3 length: 14 amino acids. Looked up from germline, CDR1 is ENHRY and CDR2 is SYGVKD. The CDR3 DNA reads as TGTGCCATCAGTGAGTCTGCAGGGCGGAATGAGCAGTTCTTC. Its protein is CAISESAGRNEQFF.

This clonotype was detected once. This chain uses TRBV29-1 with TRBJ2-5; no definite D call. The germline V gene has CDR1 SQVTM and CDR2 ANQGSEA. Trimming shortened V by 2 bases and J by 0 bases, and 13 bases separated the two germline ends. The CDR3 has 15 residues. CDR3 DNA: TGCAGCGTTGAATCTCTCCGGATCTACCAAGAGACCCAGTACTTC. Translating gives CSVESLRIYQETQYF.

This clonotype was picked up one time. The V call is TRBV10-2, the J call TRBJ2-4; D is ambiguous. The CDR3 consists of 14 residues. Germline CDR1 is WSHSY and CDR2 is SAAADI. V was trimmed by 10 bases and J by 0 bases, leaving 13 bases between them. CDR3 nucleotide sequence: TGCGCCACCAACGAGGAGCTAGCCAAAAACATTCAGTACTTC. Encoded protein: CATNEELAKNIQYF.

This clonotype was observed a few times. The V and J genes are TRBV7-9 and TRBJ2-3, with 7 bases aligning to TRBD1. The trim removed 0 bases at V and 3 bases at J, leaving 3 bases unmatched. Looked up from germline, CDR1 is SEHNR and CDR2 is FQNEAQ (reference sequence). The CDR3 spans 15 residues. CDR3 coding DNA: TGTGCCAGCAGCTTAGCGGGACAGCAGACAGATACGCAGTATTTT. Translation gives CASSLAGQQTDTQYF. The full variable domain, its missing parts supplied by reference TRBV7-9 and TRBJ2-3, is DTGVSQNPRHKITKRGQNVTFRCDPISEHNRLYWYRQTLGQGPEFLTYFQNEAQLEKSRLLSDRFSAERPKGSFSTLEIQRTEQGDSAMYLCASSLAGQQTDTQYFGPGTRLTVL.

The chain uses TRBV5-1 and TRBJ2-3; a weak D match, TRBD2 (5 bases). The V gene's germline CDR1 is SGHRS and CDR2 YFSETQ. V was trimmed by 4 bases and J by 4 bases, leaving 13 bases between them. The CDR3 loop spans 14 amino acids. The CDR3 loop is CASSQGSRPDTQYF. The CDR3 nucleotides read TGCGCCAGCAGCCAAGGGAGCCGGCCAGATACGCAGTATTTT. The whole variable domain, remainder taken from reference TRBV5-1 and TRBJ2-3, is KAGVTQTPRYLIKTRGQQVTLSCSPISGHRSVSWYQQTPGQGLQFLFEYFSETQRNKGNFPGRFSGRQFSNSRSEMNVSTLELGDSALYLCASSQGSRPDTQYFGPGTRLTVL.

The chain has TRBV7-9 and TRBJ1-4; the D is unclear. Germline V gene data show CDR1 as SEHNR and CDR2 as FQNEAQ (reference sequence). The CDR3 spans 15 residues. V was cut by 5 bases and J by 0 bases, with 10 bases left in between. DNA for the CDR3: TGTGCCAGCAGCGTAACGGGAGCAACTAATGAAAAACTGTTTTTT. Protein: CASSVTGATNEKLFF.

This clonotype showed up just a few times. The chain links TRBV30 to TRBJ1-2; TRBD1 aligns across 10 bases. The CDR3 is made up of 13 amino acids. Germline-derived CDR1 and CDR2 are GTSNPN and SVGIG (reference sequence). Trimming removed 4 bases from V and 7 bases from J; junction bases left unmatched: 6. The CDR3 nucleotides read TGTGCCTGGACCGGGACAGGGGACGGTGGCTACACCTTC. Its translation: CAWTGTGDGGYTF.

J is TRBJ1-4 and V is TRBV9; D is uncertain. Germline V gene lookup returns CDR1 SGDLS and CDR2 YYNGEE. The CDR3 length is 13 residues. The V end lost 3 bases, the J end lost 7 bases, and 10 bases lay between the germline ends. CDR3 in amino acids: CASSGTEGEKLFF. CDR3 sequence (DNA): TGTGCCAGCAGCGGGACTGAGGGTGAAAAACTGTTTTTT.

The rearrangement joins TRBV24-1 to TRBJ1-2; the D is unclear. The V end lost 0 bases, the J end lost 7 bases, and 8 bases lay between the germline ends. The CDR3 has 13 amino acids. Germline V gene sequence: CDR1 KGHDR, CDR2 SFDVKD. The CDR3 sequence is CATSDLGGGGYTF. DNA for the CDR3: TGTGCCACCAGTGATTTGGGAGGCGGTGGCTACACCTTC.

The genes are TRBV11-2 and TRBJ1-1; unclear D gene. Trimming shortened V by 1 base and J by 7 bases, and 10 bases separated the two germline ends. The CDR3 loop spans 13 amino acids. The germline gives CDR1 SGHAT, CDR2 FQNNGV. This CDR3 reads CASSLGSYSEAFF. CDR3 coding DNA: TGTGCCAGCAGCTTAGGGAGCTACAGTGAAGCTTTCTTT.